This TCR beta chain was found in a study of blood T cell repertoires in COVID-19. Study in general: Samples representing acute and convalescent COVID-19 were sourced from the United States, Italy and Spain.

Authors' data handling: Reference gene primers were amplified, and this amplification served to estimate nucleated cell counts. Data came from immunoSEQ multiplex PCR; TCRdb stores just in-frame clones and leaves some out. V and J calls and clone size come straight from that table; D and trimming were deduced from the DNA. The sample lists tens of thousands of clones; 82% were seen once. The CDR3 has 17 residues. Trimming shortened V by 3 bases and J by 9 bases, and 24 bases separated the two germline ends. Per germline, CDR1 LGHNA and CDR2 YNFKEQ. V and J are TRBV4-2 and TRBJ2-4; D unclear. Material: peripheral blood. The clonotype originates from a human donor in a cohort sampled during active COVID-19. CDR3 residues: CASSHVENGASPPIQYF. In nucleotides, the CDR3 is TGTGCCAGCAGCCACGTCGAGAACGGTGCGAGCCCCCCCATTCAGTACTTC.